This TCR beta chain came from a study of shared clonotypes between healthy human individuals. CDR1 is SGHVS and CDR2 is FNYEAQ in the germline V gene. The V segment lost 1 base and the J segment 7 bases; nucleotides outside the gene matches: 3. The CDR3 has 13 residues. TCRdb's table, derived via immunoSEQ multiplex PCR, lists solely in-frame clones and lacks some. Among under 650,000 clones, around 96% were seen once, and the ten largest hold approximately 0.06%. This receptor was identified in a woman in her twenties or thirties in good health. The sequencing sample was made of naive CD4+ T cells sorted from blood. Regarding subset: CD45RA+ positively selected. This chain joins TRBV7-6 and TRBJ2-7; 8 nucleotides line up with TRBD1. For the CDR3, the DNA is TGTGCCAGCAGCTTAGTACAGGGGGTTGAGCAGTACTTC. As protein: CASSLVQGVEQYF.